This TCR beta chain was sequenced in a study of CD8 T cells in Susac syndrome. V shed 6 bases and J shed 5 bases, with 13 bases lying between them. The CDR3 totals 12 residues. Looked up from germline, CDR1 is SQVTM and CDR2 is ANQGSEA. An amount of RNA that ranged from 0.5 to 1 ug was reverse transcribed with random hexamers. Using its own MiXCR run on the immunoSEQ multiplex PCR reads, TCRdb lists one record per CDR3 protein. Of under 200,000 distinct CDR3 sequences listed, approximately 94% are singletons. This clonotype was obtained from a human donor with Susac syndrome. V is TRBV29-1 and J is TRBJ1-1; D is ambiguous. The sequenced material came from CD4+ T cells from PBMCs. As DNA, the CDR3 is TGCAGCGTACAGCGGCTCGGTACTGAAGCTTTCTTT. It is translated as CSVQRLGTEAFF.